The rows below give T cell receptor beta chains drawn from one sample of a study of T-cell reconstitution after alpha-beta-depleted transplantation in children. TCRdb independently ran MiXCR on the PCR reads; one entry per CDR3 protein. Among 530,000 or so distinct CDR3 sequences listed, 25% to 30% were seen once. The source material was PBMCs, sampled before TCRalphabeta/CD19-depleted stem cell transplant. The receptor source for this set is a boy under two years old with Wiskott-Aldrich syndrome, due to receive a stem cell transplant. The CDR3 runs from the conserved cysteine through the conserved F or W.

18,TRBJ2-1,TRBV27,CASSSLDLSWGPYNEQFF
13,TRBJ2-1,TRBV24-1,CATSAAGVNEQFF
14,TRBJ1-5,TRBV6-2/TRBV6-3,CASSYTGGHQPQHF
16,TRBJ2-7,TRBV12-5,CASGPSLRGSTYEQYF
16,TRBJ2-7,TRBV5-1,CASSLRPTGINDEQYF
14,TRBJ1-5,TRBV27,CASRGWGQNQPQHF
14,TRBJ2-7,TRBV20-1,CSARRQGRGNEQYF
13,TRBJ2-1,TRBV2,CASSRERNNEQFF
14,TRBJ1-5,TRBV28,CASSLRRASSPQHF
15,TRBJ2-1,TRBV5-1,CASSSGTGVYNEQFF
17,TRBJ2-5,TRBV20-1,CSAGRLAGGQYQETQYF
14,TRBJ1-5,TRBV12-3/TRBV12-4,CASSEDRLRQPQHF
13,TRBJ2-5,TRBV24-1,CATSRDGEETQYF
15,TRBJ2-1,TRBV10-3,CAIRPYSGRNNEQFF
16,TRBJ2-5,TRBV5-1,CASSPGGLARGETQYF
18,TRBJ1-5,TRBV11-2,CASSPGTGGPTSNQPQHF
15,TRBJ2-2,TRBV5-1,CASSLVGGAPGELFF
15,TRBJ2-1,TRBV20-1,CSANQPLPSYNEQFF
12,TRBJ1-1,TRBV20-1,CSAREGAQRAFF
18,TRBJ2-2,TRBV5-1,CASSFPGLAGDPTGELFF
17,TRBJ2-5,TRBV12-5,CASAKGASGILRETQYF
13,TRBJ2-1,TRBV7-8,CASSLVPGDEQFF
17,TRBJ1-5,TRBV28,CASSDPQTGIGNQPQHF
14,TRBJ2-3,TRBV20-1,CSARDARGTDTQYF
15,TRBJ2-1,TRBV7-8,CASTDRGRGYNEQFF
15,TRBJ1-6,TRBV27,CASSKGTGYNSPLHF
13,TRBJ1-5,TRBV24-1,CATSDVGNQPQHF
15,TRBJ2-3,TRBV9,CASSVGRGSTDTQYF
14,TRBJ1-5,TRBV28,CASSLWEGAKPQHF
15,TRBJ2-5,TRBV5-1,CASSLVMLAGETQYF
14,TRBJ2-2,TRBV2,CASSKTGNTGELFF
17,TRBJ1-1,TRBV18,CASSLYQTGGMNTEAFF
18,TRBJ1-5,TRBV20-1,CSARDPGTGSFSNQPQHF
15,TRBJ2-2,TRBV15,CATSSLEGGRGELFF
15,TRBJ2-2,TRBV5-1,CASSFLQGATGELFF
13,TRBJ1-2,TRBV20-1,CSARNTGNYGYTF
13,TRBJ1-6,TRBV20-1,CSASGTANSPLHF
14,TRBJ2-7,TRBV30,CAWSVMASSYEQYF
15,TRBJ1-2,TRBV6-1,CASSDAYRGNYGYTF
17,TRBJ2-1,TRBV5-5,CASSPSGTSGSRGEQFF
16,TRBJ1-3,TRBV7-6,CASSLAQANSGNTIYF
14,TRBJ2-5,TRBV20-1,CSAAARGIQETQYF
17,TRBJ2-7,TRBV5-1,CASSFGTSRRTTYEQYF
13,TRBJ2-5,TRBV5-1,CASSLALAETQYF
15,TRBJ2-5,TRBV5-1,CASSLDPATGKTQYF
15,TRBJ2-3,TRBV28,CASSFEGVSWDTQYF
18,TRBJ1-1,TRBV11-1,CASSLATERVWLNTEAFF